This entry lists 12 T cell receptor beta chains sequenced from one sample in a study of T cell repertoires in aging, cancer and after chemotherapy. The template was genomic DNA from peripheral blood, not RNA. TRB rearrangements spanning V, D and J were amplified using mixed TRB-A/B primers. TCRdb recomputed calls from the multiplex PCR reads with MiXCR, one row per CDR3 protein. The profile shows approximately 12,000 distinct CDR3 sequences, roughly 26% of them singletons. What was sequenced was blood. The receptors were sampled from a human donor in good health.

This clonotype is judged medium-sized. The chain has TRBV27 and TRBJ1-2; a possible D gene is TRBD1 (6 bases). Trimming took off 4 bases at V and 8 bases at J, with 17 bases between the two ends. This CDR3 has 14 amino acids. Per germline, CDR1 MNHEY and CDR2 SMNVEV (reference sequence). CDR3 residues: CASSSSPTGWGYTF. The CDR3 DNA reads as TGTGCCAGCAGTTCCAGCCCGACAGGATGGGGCTACACCTTC.

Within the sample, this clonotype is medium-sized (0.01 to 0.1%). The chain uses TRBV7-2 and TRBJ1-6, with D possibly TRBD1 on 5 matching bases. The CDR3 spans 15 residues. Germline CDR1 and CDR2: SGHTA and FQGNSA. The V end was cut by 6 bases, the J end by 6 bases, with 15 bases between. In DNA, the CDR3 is TGTGCCAGCAGTATCGGGGGAGGGCCTAATTCACCCCTCCACTTT. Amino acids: CASSIGGGPNSPLHF. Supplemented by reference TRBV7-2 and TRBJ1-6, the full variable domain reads GAGVSQSPSNKVTEKGKDVELRCDPISGHTALYWYRQSLGQGLEFLIYFQGNSAPDKSGLPSDRFSAERTGGSVSTLTIQRTQQEDSAVYLCASSIGGGPNSPLHFGNGTRLTVT.

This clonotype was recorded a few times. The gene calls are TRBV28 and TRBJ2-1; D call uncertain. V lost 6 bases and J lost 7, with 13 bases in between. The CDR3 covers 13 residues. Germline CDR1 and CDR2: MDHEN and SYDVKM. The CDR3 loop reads CASSPASGNEQFF. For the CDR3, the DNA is TGTGCCAGCAGCCCTGCGTCCGGGAATGAGCAGTTCTTC.

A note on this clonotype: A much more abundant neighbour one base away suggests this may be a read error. The CDR3 here is CASSLVGHGKSYTF. In DNA, the CDR3 is TGTGCCAGCAGCTTAGTCGGACATGGGAAAAGCTACACCTTC. The chain recombines TRBV7-9 with TRBJ1-2; TRBD1 is a possible D gene (5 bases). V lost 1 base and J lost 9, with 15 bases in between. This CDR3 region has 14 residues. From germline, CDR1 is SEHNR and CDR2 FQNEAQ (reference sequence).

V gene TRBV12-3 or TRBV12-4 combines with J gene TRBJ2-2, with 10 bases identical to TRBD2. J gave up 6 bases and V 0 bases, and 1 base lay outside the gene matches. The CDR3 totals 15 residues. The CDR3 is CASSLASGGAGELFF. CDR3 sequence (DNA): TGTGCCAGCAGTTTAGCCAGCGGGGGGGCCGGGGAGCTGTTTTTT.

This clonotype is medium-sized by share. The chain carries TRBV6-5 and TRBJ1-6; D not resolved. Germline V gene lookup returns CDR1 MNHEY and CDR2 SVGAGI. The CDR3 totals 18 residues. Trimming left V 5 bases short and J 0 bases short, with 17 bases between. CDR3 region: CASSLTKVPSSYNSPLHF. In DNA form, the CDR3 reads TGTGCCAGCAGTCTTACCAAGGTACCCAGCTCCTATAATTCACCCCTCCACTTT.

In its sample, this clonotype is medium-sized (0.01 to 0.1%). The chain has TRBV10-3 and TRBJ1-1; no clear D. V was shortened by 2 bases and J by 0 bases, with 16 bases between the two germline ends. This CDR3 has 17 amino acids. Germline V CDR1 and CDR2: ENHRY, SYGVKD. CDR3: CAISELYKDGLNTEAFF. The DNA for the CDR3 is TGTGCCATCAGTGAGCTCTATAAGGACGGACTGAACACTGAAGCTTTCTTT.

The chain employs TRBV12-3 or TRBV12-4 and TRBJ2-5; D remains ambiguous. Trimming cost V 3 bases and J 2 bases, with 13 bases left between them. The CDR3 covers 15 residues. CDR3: CASSFELQRQETQYF. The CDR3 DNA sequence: TGTGCCAGCAGTTTCGAACTACAACGTCAAGAGACCCAGTACTTC.

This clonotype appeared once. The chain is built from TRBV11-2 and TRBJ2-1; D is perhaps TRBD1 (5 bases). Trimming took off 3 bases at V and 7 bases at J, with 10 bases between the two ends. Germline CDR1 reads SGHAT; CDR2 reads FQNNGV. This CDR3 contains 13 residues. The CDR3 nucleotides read TGTGCCAGCAGCTTTAGCAGGGAAAATGAGCAGTTCTTC. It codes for CASSFSRENEQFF.

The CDR3, as DNA: TGTGCCAGCAGTTCAGGACAGGACCCTGTCTATAATTCACCCCTCCACTTT. Translated: CASSSGQDPVYNSPLHF. The chain uses TRBV27 and TRBJ1-6; TRBD1 agrees at 7 bases. Germline V lookup: CDR1 MNHEY, CDR2 SMNVEV (reference sequence). CDR3 length: 17 residues. Unmatched junction bases numbered 9, after V lost 4 bases and J lost 3 bases.

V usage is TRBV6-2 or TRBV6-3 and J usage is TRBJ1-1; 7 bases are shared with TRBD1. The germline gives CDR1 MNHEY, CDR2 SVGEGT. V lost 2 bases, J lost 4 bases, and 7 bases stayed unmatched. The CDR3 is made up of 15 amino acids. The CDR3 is CASSYDRVGGTEAFF. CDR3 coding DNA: TGTGCCAGCAGTTACGACAGGGTGGGAGGCACTGAAGCTTTCTTT.

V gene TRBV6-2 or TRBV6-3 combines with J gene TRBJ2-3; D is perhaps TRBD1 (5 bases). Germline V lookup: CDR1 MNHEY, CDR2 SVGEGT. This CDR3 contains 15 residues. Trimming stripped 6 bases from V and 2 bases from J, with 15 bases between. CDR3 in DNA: TGTGCCAGCAGGTCCTATATGGGGCCCACAGATACGCAGTATTTT. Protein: CASRSYMGPTDTQYF.